The clone carrying this T cell receptor (beta chain) has at least ten counts. Its cognate antigen is unknown. CDR1 ENHRY and CDR2 SYGVKD come from the germline V gene. This CDR3 has 16 residues. Trimming cost V 3 bases and J 7 bases; bases outside gene matches: 10. The sample comes from a study of identical twins. Study-level points and caveats: There were fewer insertions in abundant cord blood beta clonotypes, but memory repertoires showed no such pattern. It was out-of-frame TCR alpha sharing in monozygotic twins that models underestimated. Researchers caution that invariant MAIT and iNKT cells could partly confound zero-insertion analyses.

The cDNA had a unique molecular identifier and a template-switch universal primer site. TCRdb processed the 5' RACE reads anew with MiXCR; each CDR3 protein has one entry. The table has 650,000 to 800,000 distinct CDR3 sequences, approximately 9% seen once. These data also featured in a second study, about yellow fever vaccine responses in identical twins.

Sequenced sample: PBMCs. This sequence was found in a woman under 30 in good health. This chain joins TRBV10-3 and TRBJ2-7; 12 bases are a match to TRBD2. CDR3 protein: CAISDQLAGGKGEQYF. CDR3 DNA sequence: TGTGCCATCAGTGATCAGCTAGCGGGAGGGAAGGGAGAGCAGTACTTC.